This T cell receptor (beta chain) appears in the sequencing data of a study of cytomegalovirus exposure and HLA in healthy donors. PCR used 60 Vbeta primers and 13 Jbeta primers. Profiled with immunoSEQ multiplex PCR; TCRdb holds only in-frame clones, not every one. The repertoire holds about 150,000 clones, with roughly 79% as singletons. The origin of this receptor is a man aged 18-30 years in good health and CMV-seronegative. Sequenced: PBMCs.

CDR3 DNA sequence: TGTGCCAGCAGTCCTATAAGGGTGGGGGCCGTCACCGGGGAGCTGTTTTTT. It specifies CASSPIRVGAVTGELFF. The chain uses TRBV28 and TRBJ2-2; a possible D gene is TRBD1 (6 bases). The V and J ends lost 5 bases and 4 bases respectively, with 20 bases between them. This CDR3 is built from 17 residues. Germline values: CDR1 MDHEN, CDR2 SYDVKM.